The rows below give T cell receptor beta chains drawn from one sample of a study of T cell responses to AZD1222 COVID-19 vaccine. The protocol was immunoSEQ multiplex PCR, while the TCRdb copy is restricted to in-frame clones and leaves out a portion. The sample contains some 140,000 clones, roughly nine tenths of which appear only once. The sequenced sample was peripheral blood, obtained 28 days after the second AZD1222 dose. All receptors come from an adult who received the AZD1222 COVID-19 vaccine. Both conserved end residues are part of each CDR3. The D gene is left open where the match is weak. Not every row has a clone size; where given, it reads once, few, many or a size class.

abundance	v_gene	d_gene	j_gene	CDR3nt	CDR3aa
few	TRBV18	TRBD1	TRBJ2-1	TGTGCCAGCTCACCACCGATGGACAGGATCGGGTTCTTC	CASSPPMDRIGFF
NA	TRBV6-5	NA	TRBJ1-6	TGTGCCAGCAGTTACCCTGGTTCACCCCTCCACTTT	CASSYPGSPLHF
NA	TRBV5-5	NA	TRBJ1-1	TGTGCCAGCAGCCCAACAGGAATTTTGAACACTGAAGCTTTCTTT	CASSPTGILNTEAFF
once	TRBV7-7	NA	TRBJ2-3	TGTGCTAGCAGCCATGGGTTGAATCCCACAGATACGCAGTATTTT	CASSHGLNPTDTQYF
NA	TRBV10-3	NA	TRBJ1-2	TGTGCCATCAGTGACAACAGGGACGGGGGCTACACCTTC	CAISDNRDGGYTF
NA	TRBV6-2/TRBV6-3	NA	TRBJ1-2	TGTGCCAGCAGTTACTTTTCCGCTGGGTACTATGGCTACACCTTC	CASSYFSAGYYGYTF
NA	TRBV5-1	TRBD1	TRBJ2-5	TGCGCCAGCAGCTTGGAAGGGGCAGGGGGCTTGGAGACCCAGTACTTC	CASSLEGAGGLETQYF
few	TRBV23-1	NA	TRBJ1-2	TGCGCCAGCAGTCAATCTTCGGAAGGTACTTCTAACTATGGCTACACCTTC	CASSQSSEGTSNYGYTF
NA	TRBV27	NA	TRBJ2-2	TGTGCCAGCACCCCTCTTAGCGGTCGGACCGGGGAGCTGTTTTTT	CASTPLSGRTGELFF
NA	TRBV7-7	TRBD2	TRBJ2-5	TGTGCCAGCAGCTTAAGCGGGAGATCGGAGACCCAGTACTTC	CASSLSGRSETQYF
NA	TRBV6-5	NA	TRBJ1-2	TGTGCCAGCAGCAGACAGAACTATGGCTACACCTTC	CASSRQNYGYTF
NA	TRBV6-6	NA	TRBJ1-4	TGTGCCAGCAGTGTACCGGACGGAGAAAAACTGTTTTTT	CASSVPDGEKLFF
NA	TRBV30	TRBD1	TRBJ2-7	TGTGCCTGGAGTGTAATTGGACAGGTCAGCTCCTACGAGCAGTACTTC	CAWSVIGQVSSYEQYF
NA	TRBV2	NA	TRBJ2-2	TGTGCCAGCAGTGAAGTGGGGGGCGGGGAGCTGTTTTTT	CASSEVGGGELFF
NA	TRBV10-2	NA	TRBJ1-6	TGCGCCAGCAAGATGGGACGGACAAATTCACCCCTCCACTTT	CASKMGRTNSPLHF
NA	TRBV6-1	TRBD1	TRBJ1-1	TGTGCCAGCAGTGAAGAGGGACAGGGGACTGAAGCTTTCTTT	CASSEEGQGTEAFF
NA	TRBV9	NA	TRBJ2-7	TGTGCCAGCAGCGTAGGCGGGACTGCCGCTTACTACGAGCAGTACTTC	CASSVGGTAAYYEQYF
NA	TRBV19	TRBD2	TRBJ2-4	TGTGCCAGTACCTCCCTGGGGACTAGAGGGGACAAAAACATTCAGTACTTC	CASTSLGTRGDKNIQYF
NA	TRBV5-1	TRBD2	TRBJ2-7	TGCGCCAGCAGCCCCGGGGGGGCCCACGAGCAGTACTTC	CASSPGGAHEQYF
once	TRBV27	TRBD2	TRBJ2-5	TGTGCCACCAACCCGGGACTACCCACCGGCGAGACCCAGTACTTC	CATNPGLPTGETQYF
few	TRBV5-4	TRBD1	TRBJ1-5	TGTGCCAGCAGCGGAGACAGGGATCAGCCCCAGCATTTT	CASSGDRDQPQHF
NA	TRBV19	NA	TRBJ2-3	TGTGCCAGTAGTCCCTCCCTCGATAGCACAGATACGCAGTATTTT	CASSPSLDSTDTQYF